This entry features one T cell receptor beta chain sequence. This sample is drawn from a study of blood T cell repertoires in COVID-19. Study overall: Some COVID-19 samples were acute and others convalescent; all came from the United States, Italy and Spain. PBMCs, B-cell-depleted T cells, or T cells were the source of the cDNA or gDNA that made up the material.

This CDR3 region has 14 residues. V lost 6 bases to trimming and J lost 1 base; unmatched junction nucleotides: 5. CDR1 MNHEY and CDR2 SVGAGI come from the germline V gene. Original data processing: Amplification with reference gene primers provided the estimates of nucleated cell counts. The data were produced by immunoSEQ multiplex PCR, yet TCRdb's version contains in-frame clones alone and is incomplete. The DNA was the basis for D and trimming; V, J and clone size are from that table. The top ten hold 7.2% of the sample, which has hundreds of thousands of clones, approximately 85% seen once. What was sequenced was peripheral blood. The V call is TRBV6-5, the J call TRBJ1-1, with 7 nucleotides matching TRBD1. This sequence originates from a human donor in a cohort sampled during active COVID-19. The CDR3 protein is CASRFSGGNTEAFF. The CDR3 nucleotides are TGTGCCAGCAGATTCTCAGGGGGGAACACTGAAGCTTTCTTT.